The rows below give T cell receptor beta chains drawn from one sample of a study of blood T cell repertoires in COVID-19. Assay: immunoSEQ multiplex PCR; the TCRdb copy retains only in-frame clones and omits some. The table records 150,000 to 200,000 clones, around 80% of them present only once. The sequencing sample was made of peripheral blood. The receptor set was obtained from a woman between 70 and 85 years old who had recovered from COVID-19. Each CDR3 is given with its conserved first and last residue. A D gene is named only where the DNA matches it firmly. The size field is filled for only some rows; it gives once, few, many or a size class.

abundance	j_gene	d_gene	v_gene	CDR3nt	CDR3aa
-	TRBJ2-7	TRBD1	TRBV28	TGTGCCAGCATGGGGACAGCCCCTTCCTACGAGCAGTACTTC	CASMGTAPSYEQYF
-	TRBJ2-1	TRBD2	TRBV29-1	TGCAGCGCCTCCGGGACTAGCTCCTACAATGAGCAGTTCTTC	CSASGTSSYNEQFF
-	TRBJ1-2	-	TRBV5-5	TGTGCCAGCAGCTCCCACCGGGACTATGGCTACACCTTC	CASSSHRDYGYTF
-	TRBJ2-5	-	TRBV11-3	TGTGCCAGCAGCCCGACAGTCTCGGGAGAGACCCAGTACTTC	CASSPTVSGETQYF
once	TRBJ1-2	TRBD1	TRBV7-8	TGTGCCAGCGTGAACTACAGGGGGGAAGGCTACACCTTC	CASVNYRGEGYTF
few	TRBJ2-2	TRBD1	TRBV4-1	TGCGCCAGCAGCCGCCCGGGACAGCTTGGTGGGGAGCTGTTTTTT	CASSRPGQLGGELFF
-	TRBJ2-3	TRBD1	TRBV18	TGTGCCAGCTCACCGGACAGGACCACAGATACGCAGTATTTT	CASSPDRTTDTQYF
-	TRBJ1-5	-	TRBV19	TGTGCCTCCTCAGGAGGGTCTGGCAATCAGCCCCAGCATTTT	CASSGGSGNQPQHF
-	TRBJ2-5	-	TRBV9	TGTGCCAGCAGCGTAGGGGGCTTCAAAGAGACCCAGTACTTC	CASSVGGFKETQYF
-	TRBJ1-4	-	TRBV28	TGTGCCAGCAACAAGGGGGGGTCGAATGAAAAACTGTTTTTT	CASNKGGSNEKLFF
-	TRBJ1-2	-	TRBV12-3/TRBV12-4	TGTGCCAGCAGCCGTCGAGTCTATGGCTACACCTTC	CASSRRVYGYTF
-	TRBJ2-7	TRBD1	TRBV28	TGTGCCAGCAGTAGCCAGGGGGCAGTCGAGCAGTACTTC	CASSSQGAVEQYF
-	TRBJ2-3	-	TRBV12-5	TGTGCTAGTGGCTACGGTCTGGCGGCAGATACGCAGTATTTT	CASGYGLAADTQYF
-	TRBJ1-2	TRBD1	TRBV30	TGTGCCTGGAGCCCCCGCGGGACAGAGTATGGCTACACCTTC	CAWSPRGTEYGYTF
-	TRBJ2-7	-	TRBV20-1	TGCAGTGCTAGTCGTGGGAGCGGATACGAGCAGTACTTC	CSASRGSGYEQYF
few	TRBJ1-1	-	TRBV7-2	TGTGCCAGCACCAGTAACACTGAAGCTTTCTTT	CASTSNTEAFF
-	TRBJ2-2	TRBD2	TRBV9	TGTGCCAGCAGCCCCTGGACTAGCGCGAACACCGGGGAGCTGTTTTTT	CASSPWTSANTGELFF
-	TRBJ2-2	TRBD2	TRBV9	TGTGCCAGCAGCTCCCCCCGGGGGGCGAACACCGGGGAGCTGTTTTTT	CASSSPRGANTGELFF
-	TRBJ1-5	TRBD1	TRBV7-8	TGTGCCAGCAGCCCTCGACAGGGGGTTAGGCAGCCCCAGCATTTT	CASSPRQGVRQPQHF
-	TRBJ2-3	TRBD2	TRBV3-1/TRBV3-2	TGTGCCAGCAGCCAAGATCCCGGACTAGCGGAAGATACGCAGTATTTT	CASSQDPGLAEDTQYF
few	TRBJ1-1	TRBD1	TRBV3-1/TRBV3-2	TGTGCCAGCAGCCATGAGGACAGGGACACTGAAGCTTTCTTT	CASSHEDRDTEAFF
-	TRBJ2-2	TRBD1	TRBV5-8	TGTGCCTACAGACAGGGATCGGCCACCGGGGAGCTGTTTTTT	CAYRQGSATGELFF
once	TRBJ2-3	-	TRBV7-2	TGTGCCAGCAGCGCCACGTTGGGGGGAGACACAGATACGCAGTATTTT	CASSATLGGDTDTQYF
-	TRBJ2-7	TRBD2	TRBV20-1	TGCAGTGCTAGTCTCCGGGGGGGGAATTGGGACGAGCAGTACTTC	CSASLRGGNWDEQYF
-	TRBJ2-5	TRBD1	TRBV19	TGTGCCAGTAGCCGCGGACAGGGGGCGTGGGAGACCCAGTACTTC	CASSRGQGAWETQYF
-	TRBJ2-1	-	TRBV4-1	TGCGCCAGCAGCCGGTGGGGGGACCCCTACAATGAGCAGTTCTTC	CASSRWGDPYNEQFF
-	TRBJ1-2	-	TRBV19	TGTGCCAGTACCCCACAGATTTCCCGTGGCGTTAACTATGGCTACACCTTC	CASTPQISRGVNYGYTF
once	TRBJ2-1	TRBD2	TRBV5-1	TGCGCCAGCAGCCCGGCGGCTAGCGGGGAATACAATGAGCAGTTCTTC	CASSPAASGEYNEQFF
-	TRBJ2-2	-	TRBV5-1	TGCGCCAGCAGCTTGGCCTTCGCACGGTCCGCCGGGGAGCTGTTTTTT	CASSLAFARSAGELFF
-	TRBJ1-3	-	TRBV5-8	TGTGCCAGCAGCCCACAGGGCCTCTCTGGAAACACCATATATTTT	CASSPQGLSGNTIYF
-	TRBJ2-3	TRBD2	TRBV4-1	TGCGCCAGCCGCGGGGACTACCCGTTTCGGGATACGCAGTATTTT	CASRGDYPFRDTQYF
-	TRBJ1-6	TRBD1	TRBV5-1	TGCGCCAGCACCTCCTCAGGGGGCCGTAATTCACCCCTCCACTTT	CASTSSGGRNSPLHF
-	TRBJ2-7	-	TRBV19	TGTGCCAGTAGTATAGAGGCTAGCCTCGAGCAGTACTTC	CASSIEASLEQYF
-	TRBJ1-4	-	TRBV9	TGTGCCAGCAGCGTAGTGCCAGGGCCTAATGAAAAACTGTTTTTT	CASSVVPGPNEKLFF
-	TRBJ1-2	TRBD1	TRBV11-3	TGTGCCAGCAGCCATGGGGACAGGGGGGGCTACACCTTC	CASSHGDRGGYTF
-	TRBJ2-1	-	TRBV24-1	TGTGCCACCTCAGGCTACCCATCCTCCTACAATGAGCAGTTCTTC	CATSGYPSSYNEQFF
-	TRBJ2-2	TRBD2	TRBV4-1	TGCGCCAGCAGCCAAGGGAACCGGGCGGGGGACACCGGGGAGCTGTTTTTT	CASSQGNRAGDTGELFF
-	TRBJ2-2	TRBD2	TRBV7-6	TGTGCCAGCAGCTTAGGTCAACAGGCGGGGGCCGGGGAGCTGTTTTTT	CASSLGQQAGAGELFF
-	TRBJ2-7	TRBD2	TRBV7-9	TGTGCCAGCAGAGATAGCGGGAGCGGGGCCTACGAGCAGTACTTC	CASRDSGSGAYEQYF
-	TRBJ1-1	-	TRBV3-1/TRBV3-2	TGTGCCAGCAGCCCCGGGAGCGTGAACACTGAAGCTTTCTTT	CASSPGSVNTEAFF
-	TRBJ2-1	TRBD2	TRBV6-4	TGTGCCAGCAGTACCCGGGGGGGCTCCTACAATGAGCAGTTCTTC	CASSTRGGSYNEQFF
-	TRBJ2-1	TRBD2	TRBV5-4	TGTGCCAGCAGCGTAAAAACGGGAGGGCCACGGGGTGAGCAGTTCTTC	CASSVKTGGPRGEQFF
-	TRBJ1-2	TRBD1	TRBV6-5	TGTGCCAGCAGTTACACCCAGGGGGCTGGCTACACCTTC	CASSYTQGAGYTF
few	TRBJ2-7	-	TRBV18	TGTGCCAGCTCACTAAACGAGGACAGGAGGGCCTACGAGCAGTACTTC	CASSLNEDRRAYEQYF
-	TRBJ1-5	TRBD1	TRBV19	TGTGCCAGTAGCCTCACAGGGGATACCAATCAGCCCCAGCATTTT	CASSLTGDTNQPQHF
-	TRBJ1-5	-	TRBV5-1	TGCGCCAGCAGCTTGGGGCCAACGAGGGATCAGCCCCAGCATTTT	CASSLGPTRDQPQHF